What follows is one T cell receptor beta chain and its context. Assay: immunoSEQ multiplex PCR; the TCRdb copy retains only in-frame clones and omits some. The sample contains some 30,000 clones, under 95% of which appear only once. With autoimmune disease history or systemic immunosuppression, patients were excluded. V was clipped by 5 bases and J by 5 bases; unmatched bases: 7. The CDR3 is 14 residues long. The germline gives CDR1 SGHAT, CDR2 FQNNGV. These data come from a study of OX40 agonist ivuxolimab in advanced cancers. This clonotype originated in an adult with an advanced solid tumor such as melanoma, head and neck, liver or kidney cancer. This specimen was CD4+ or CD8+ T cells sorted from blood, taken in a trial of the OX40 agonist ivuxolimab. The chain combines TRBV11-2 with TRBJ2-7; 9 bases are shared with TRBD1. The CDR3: CASSPRDRDHEQYF. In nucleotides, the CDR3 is TGTGCCAGCAGCCCCCGGGACAGGGACCACGAGCAGTACTTC.